This T cell receptor (beta chain) emerged from a study of blood T cell repertoires in COVID-19. V dropped 1 base and J dropped 2 bases, with 11 bases sitting between them. Looked up from germline, CDR1 is LGHDT and CDR2 is YNNKEL (reference sequence). The CDR3 is 15 residues long. The sample holds a few counts of this clone. In the original workflow: Researchers report that nucleated cell counts were estimated from reference gene primer amplification. Profiled with immunoSEQ multiplex PCR; TCRdb holds only in-frame clones, not every one. The V and J calls and clone size are taken from that table; D and trimming were inferred from the DNA. The sample includes 300,000 to 400,000 clones, about nine tenths seen only once; the top ten take less than 3.5%.

The sequencing sample was made of peripheral blood. The genes are TRBV3-1 (or the pseudogene TRBV3-2) and TRBJ1-1, with D maybe TRBD1 (5 bases). This TCR was sampled from a woman aged 25-40 years with COVID-19, enrolled during active disease. CDR3 nucleotide sequence: TGTGCCAGCAGCCAAGCTGGGGGGGTCAACACTGAAGCTTTCTTT. As protein: CASSQAGGVNTEAFF.